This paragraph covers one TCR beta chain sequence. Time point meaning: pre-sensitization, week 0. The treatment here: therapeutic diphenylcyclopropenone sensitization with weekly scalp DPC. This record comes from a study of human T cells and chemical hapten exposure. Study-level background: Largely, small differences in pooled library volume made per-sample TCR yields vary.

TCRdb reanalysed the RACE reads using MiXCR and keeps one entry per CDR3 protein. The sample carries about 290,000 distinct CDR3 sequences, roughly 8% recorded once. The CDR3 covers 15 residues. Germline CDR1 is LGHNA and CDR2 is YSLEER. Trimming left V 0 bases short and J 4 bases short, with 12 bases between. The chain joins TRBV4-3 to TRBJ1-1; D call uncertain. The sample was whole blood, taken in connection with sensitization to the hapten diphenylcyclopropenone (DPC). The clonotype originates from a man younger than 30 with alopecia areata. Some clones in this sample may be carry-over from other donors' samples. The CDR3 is CASSQDLVGGTEAFF. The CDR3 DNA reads TGCGCCAGCAGCCAAGATTTGGTGGGAGGCACTGAAGCTTTCTTT.